What follows are 24 T cell receptor beta chains derived from one specimen sequenced in a study of blood T cell repertoires in COVID-19. Assay: immunoSEQ multiplex PCR; the TCRdb copy retains only in-frame clones and omits some. Among about 310,000 clones, approximately 86% were seen once, and the ten largest hold 1.3%. The sample taken for sequencing was peripheral blood. The source is a man in his 70s with acute or convalescent COVID-19.

The chain carries TRBV9 and TRBJ1-3; D is undetermined. The length of the CDR3 is 15 residues. The V gene lost 0 bases and the J gene lost 2 bases, with 9 bases spanning the gap. Germline lookup yields CDR1 SGDLS and CDR2 YYNGEE. CDR3 residues: CASSVVPGPGNTIYF. The CDR3, as DNA: TGTGCCAGCAGCGTAGTTCCAGGTCCTGGAAACACCATATATTTT.

The chain employs TRBV5-1 and TRBJ2-5; TRBD2 aligns across 7 bases. Germline assignment: CDR1 SGHRS and CDR2 YFSETQ. V was pared by 0 bases and J by 1 base, with 9 bases of the junction left unmatched. The CDR3 is 17 residues long. The CDR3 nucleotides read TGCGCCAGCAGCTTGGAACCTGCGGGAGCCTCCCAAGAGACCCAGTACTTC. This codes for CASSLEPAGASQETQYF.

This chain connects TRBV27 to TRBJ1-2, with 7 nucleotides matching TRBD1. J lost 5 bases, V lost 6 bases, and 9 bases had no gene match. The CDR3 has 14 residues. Germline V gene sequence: CDR1 MNHEY, CDR2 SMNVEV (reference sequence). CDR3 sequence: CASSPSAGGYGYTF. In DNA form, the CDR3 reads TGTGCCAGCAGCCCCTCGGCAGGGGGATATGGCTACACCTTC.

This clone was seen a handful of times. The gene calls are TRBV7-8 and TRBJ2-2; 7 bases line up with TRBD2. The CDR3 length is 16 residues. Germline lookup yields CDR1 SGHVS and CDR2 FQNEAQ. V was clipped by 6 bases and J by 1 base; unmatched bases: 8. CDR3: CASRRGGRVNTGELFF. CDR3 nucleotide sequence: TGTGCCAGCAGACGCGGGGGTAGGGTGAACACCGGGGAGCTGTTTTTT. The whole variable domain, filled in from reference TRBV7-8 and TRBJ2-2, reads GAGVSQSPRYKVAKRGQDVALRCDPISGHVSLFWYQQALGQGPEFLTYFQNEAQLDKSGLPSDRFFAERPEGSVSTLKIQRTQQEDSAVYLCASRRGGRVNTGELFFGEGSRLTVL.

The rearrangement uses TRBV6-5 and TRBJ2-1; TRBD2 matches at 10 bases. This CDR3 region has 15 residues. Germline V gene data show CDR1 as MNHEY and CDR2 as SVGAGI. Germline trimming cut 5 bases from V and 4 bases from J; bases unmatched to any gene: 5. Here the CDR3 reads CASSTGLAEYNEQFF. For the CDR3, the DNA is TGTGCCAGCAGTACTGGACTAGCGGAATACAATGAGCAGTTCTTC.

The V call is TRBV20-1, the J call TRBJ2-1; 9 bases fit TRBD1. The ends lost 3 bases at V and 3 bases at J; junction bases unmatched: 6. Germline V gene lookup returns CDR1 DFQATT and CDR2 SNEGSKA (reference sequence). The CDR3 loop spans 15 amino acids. The CDR3 reads CSASIPGQGYNEQFF. The CDR3 nucleotides are TGCAGTGCTAGTATTCCGGGACAGGGCTACAATGAGCAGTTCTTC.

This rearrangement joins TRBV19 to TRBJ1-3; possible D gene TRBD1, 5 bases. V lost 7 bases and J 0 bases, leaving 10 bases between the germline ends. The CDR3 has 14 residues. Germline loops: CDR1 LNHDA, CDR2 SQIVND (reference sequence). CDR3 in DNA: TGTGCCAGTACCCCCGGACACTCTGGAAACACCATATATTTT. This translates into CASTPGHSGNTIYF.

The chain couples TRBV5-4 to TRBJ1-6, with no clear D. V was shortened by 9 bases and J by 9 bases, with 19 bases between the two germline ends. The CDR3 is made up of 14 amino acids. Germline-derived CDR1 and CDR2 are SGHNT and YYREEE (reference sequence). For the CDR3, the DNA is TGTGCCACCCGATGGGAGGGCCGGGGTTCACCCCTCCACTTT. Protein product: CATRWEGRGSPLHF.

The rearrangement joins TRBV18 to TRBJ1-1, with 8 nucleotides matching TRBD1. The CDR3 is 16 residues long. Trimming removed 5 bases from V and 1 base from J; junction bases left unmatched: 9. CDR1 is KGHSH and CDR2 is LQKENI in the germline V gene. The chain's CDR3 is CASSSTGGLGNTEAFF. CDR3 DNA sequence: TGTGCCAGCTCATCCACAGGGGGTCTAGGGAACACTGAAGCTTTCTTT.

The chain carries TRBV7-8 and TRBJ1-2, with D possibly matching TRBD1 (6 bases). Germline V lookup: CDR1 SGHVS, CDR2 FQNEAQ. Trimming pared 5 bases from V and 6 bases from J, leaving 19 bases between. The CDR3 consists of 15 residues. Here the CDR3 DNA reads TGTGCCAGCAGCCCCCAGGTGGGGGCGCTCCATGGCTACACCTTC. Translating it yields CASSPQVGALHGYTF. Filled out from reference TRBV7-8 and TRBJ1-2, the complete variable domain reads GAGVSQSPRYKVAKRGQDVALRCDPISGHVSLFWYQQALGQGPEFLTYFQNEAQLDKSGLPSDRFFAERPEGSVSTLKIQRTQQEDSAVYLCASSPQVGALHGYTFGSGTRLTVV.

The chain joins TRBV9 to TRBJ1-2; tentative D call: TRBD1 (6 bases). The CDR3 contains 15 residues. Germline loops: CDR1 SGDLS, CDR2 YYNGEE. Trimming took 3 bases from V and 7 from J, leaving 19 bases between them. The CDR3 DNA is TGTGCCAGCAGCGGAAGAATAACAGGGAGTTTTGGCTACACCTTC. Translation gives CASSGRITGSFGYTF.

This rearrangement joins TRBV6-2 or TRBV6-3 to TRBJ2-3; 7 positions match TRBD1. Germline assignment: CDR1 MNHEY and CDR2 SVGEGT. This CDR3 comprises 16 residues. V shed 6 bases, J shed 4 bases, and the junction held 13 bases outside the gene matches. The CDR3: CASSRTDTGDADTQYF. CDR3 DNA sequence: TGTGCCAGCAGCCGAACAGATACAGGGGATGCAGATACGCAGTATTTT.

The chain uses TRBV19 and TRBJ1-2, with TRBD1 as a possible D gene (6 bases). The CDR3 is 12 amino acids. The V and J ends lost 8 bases and 7 bases respectively, with 14 bases between them. The germline V gene encodes CDR1 LNHDA and CDR2 SQIVND (reference sequence). The CDR3 DNA follows: TGTGCCAGTCACTTTGGGGGCCTTGGCTACACCTTC. As protein: CASHFGGLGYTF. The complete variable domain, with remaining parts taken from reference TRBV19 and TRBJ1-2, reads DGGITQSPKYLFRKEGQNVTLSCEQNLNHDAMYWYRQDPGQGLRLIYYSQIVNDFQKGDIAEGYSVSREKKESFPLTVTSAQKNPTAFYLCASHFGGLGYTFGSGTRLTVV.

V usage is TRBV7-6 and J usage is TRBJ2-7; TRBD2 matches 9 bases. From germline, CDR1 is SGHVS and CDR2 FNYEAQ. There are 15 residues in the CDR3. V dropped 5 bases and J dropped 7; count of bases not matched to a gene: 12. The CDR3 DNA follows: TGTGCCAGCAGCGCCCTAGCGGGATCAGATGGGGAGCAGTACTTC. It is translated as CASSALAGSDGEQYF.

The chain links TRBV6-2 or TRBV6-3 to TRBJ2-5; 7 bases are shared with TRBD2. Germline lookup yields CDR1 MNHEY and CDR2 SVGEGT. Trimming took 6 bases from V and 7 from J; bases not matched to a gene: 8. The CDR3 consists of 13 residues. The CDR3 is CASSRRTSGTQYF. The CDR3 region has the DNA TGTGCCAGCAGCCGGCGGACTAGTGGGACCCAGTACTTC.

This chain connects TRBV7-2 to TRBJ2-1; D gene ambiguous. Trimming shortened V by 5 bases and J by 0 bases, and 11 bases separated the two germline ends. CDR1 and CDR2 from the germline V gene are SGHTA and FQGNSA. The CDR3 spans 15 residues. The CDR3 bases are TGTGCCAGCAGCCTGGGCCCGAGCTCCTACAATGAGCAGTTCTTC. Translating it yields CASSLGPSSYNEQFF.

Only one count was recorded for this clone. CDR3 DNA: TGTGCCAGCTCACCGGCAGGGTACGAGCAGTACTTC. This sequence encodes CASSPAGYEQYF. This chain joins TRBV18 and TRBJ2-7; perhaps TRBD1 as D (5 bases). The V end lost 3 bases, the J end lost 4 bases, and 7 bases lay between the germline ends. This CDR3 region has 12 residues. Germline V CDR1 and CDR2: KGHSH, LQKENI. The whole variable domain, filled in from reference TRBV18 and TRBJ2-7, reads NAGVMQNPRHLVRRRGQEARLRCSPMKGHSHVYWYRQLPEEGLKFMVYLQKENIIDESGMPKERFSAEFPKEGPSILRIQQVVRGDSAAYFCASSPAGYEQYFGPGTRLTVT.

The chain carries TRBV6-2 or TRBV6-3 and TRBJ1-2; 9 bases are shared with TRBD1. Germline assignment: CDR1 MNHEY and CDR2 SVGEGT. This CDR3 region has 15 residues. J gave up 4 bases and V 5 bases, and 8 bases lay outside the gene matches. The CDR3 spells CASSNNRGRGYGYTF. DNA of the CDR3: TGTGCCAGCAGTAATAACAGGGGGCGCGGCTATGGCTACACCTTC.

There are a few counts of this clone. This chain uses TRBV5-8 with TRBJ2-7; 9 bases map to TRBD1. The CDR3 is made up of 14 amino acids. V lost 2 bases to trimming and J lost 7 bases; unmatched junction nucleotides: 7. The germline CDR1 and CDR2 sequences are SGHTS and YDEGEE. In nucleotides, the CDR3 is TGTGCCAGCAGCTTATTACAGGGGGCGAAAGAGCAGTACTTC. As protein: CASSLLQGAKEQYF.

The rearrangement uses TRBV4-1 and TRBJ1-2, with D possibly TRBD1 on 5 matching bases. Deletions cut 1 base from V and 3 bases from J, with 9 bases between. There are 14 residues in the CDR3. CDR1 and CDR2 (germline): MGHRA, YSYEKL. The CDR3 spells CASSQGAGDYGYTF. CDR3 nucleotides: TGCGCCAGCAGCCAAGGGGCGGGGGACTATGGCTACACCTTC.

This chain joins TRBV3-1 (or the pseudogene TRBV3-2) and TRBJ1-5; perhaps TRBD1 as D (5 bases). The CDR3 has 13 amino acids. Trimming took 2 bases from V and 11 from J, leaving 13 bases between them. From germline, CDR1 is LGHDT and CDR2 YNNKEL (reference sequence). CDR3 sequence (DNA): TGTGCCAGCAGCCAACTAGGGGCGGGGGCCCAGCATTTT. It translates to CASSQLGAGAQHF.

This chain connects TRBV5-1 to TRBJ1-5, with 7 bases matching TRBD1. The V segment lost 2 bases and the J segment 6 bases; nucleotides outside the gene matches: 8. Germline CDR1 reads SGHRS; CDR2 reads YFSETQ. The CDR3 consists of 15 residues. CDR3 sequence: CASSFDAGGGQPQHF. In DNA form, the CDR3 reads TGCGCCAGCAGCTTTGACGCAGGGGGTGGTCAGCCCCAGCATTTT.

The J gene is TRBJ1-5, the V gene TRBV6-6; D is unresolved. The V gene lost 6 bases and the J gene lost 2 bases, with 14 bases spanning the gap. This CDR3 is built from 15 residues. CDR1 is MNHNY, CDR2 SVGAGI, per germline (reference sequence). CDR3 nucleotide sequence: TGTGCCAGCAGCTCGGAGGGTTATGGCAATCAGCCCCAGCATTTT. The encoded protein is CASSSEGYGNQPQHF.

A single count supports this clone. CDR3 sequence: CASSIGGRPSNEQFF. The CDR3 DNA reads as TGTGCCAGTAGTATAGGGGGCCGCCCGTCCAATGAGCAGTTCTTC. The chain links TRBV19 to TRBJ2-1; tentative D call: TRBD1 (5 bases). V dropped 1 base and J dropped 6 bases, with 13 bases sitting between them. The CDR3 sequence is 15 residues long. Germline V lookup: CDR1 LNHDA, CDR2 SQIVND (reference sequence).